This T cell receptor beta chain is drawn from a study of beta chain features in type 1 diabetes. Study-wide results and caveats: TCRB CDR3 length was moderately but significantly reduced in all four CD4+ subsets of Type 1 diabetes patients.

By way of CD45RO/CCR7/CD25/CD127/CD95/CD27, the CD4+ regulatory, stem cell-like memory, central memory and naive cells were sorted. Remarks on this clone: The antigen is not known.

As every portion of the isolated RNA was reverse transcribed, the sequencing read expressed TCRB transcripts. The table came from immunoSEQ multiplex PCR; TCRdb's copy has only in-frame clones and leaves some out. The table includes a few hundred thousand clones, roughly 24% detected once. There are 15 residues in the CDR3. The germline V and J ends were trimmed by 1 base and 6 bases, with 15 bases remaining between them. Germline V lookup: CDR1 MGHRA, CDR2 YSYEKL. This TCR was recovered from a woman under 40 with type 1 diabetes. The sequencing sample was made of naive CD4+ T cells from blood. The chain recombines TRBV4-1 with TRBJ1-2; D is uncertain. CDR3 sequence reads: CASSQVRRGIHGYTF. CDR3 nucleotides: TGCGCCAGCAGCCAAGTTCGTCGGGGTATCCATGGCTACACCTTC.